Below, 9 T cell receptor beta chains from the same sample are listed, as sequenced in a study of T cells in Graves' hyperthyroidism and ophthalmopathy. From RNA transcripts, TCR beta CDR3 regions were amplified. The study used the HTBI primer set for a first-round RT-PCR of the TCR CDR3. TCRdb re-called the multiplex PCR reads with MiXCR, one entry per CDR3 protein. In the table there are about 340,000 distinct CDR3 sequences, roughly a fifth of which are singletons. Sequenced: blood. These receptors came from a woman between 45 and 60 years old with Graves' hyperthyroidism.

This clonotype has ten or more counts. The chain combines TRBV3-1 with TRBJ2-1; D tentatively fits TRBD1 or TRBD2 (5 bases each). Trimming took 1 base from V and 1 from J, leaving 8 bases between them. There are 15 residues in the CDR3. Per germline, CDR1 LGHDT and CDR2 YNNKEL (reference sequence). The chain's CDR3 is CASSQGGRSYNEQFF. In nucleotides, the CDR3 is TGTGCCAGCAGCCAAGGGGGGAGATCCTACAATGAGCAGTTCTTC.

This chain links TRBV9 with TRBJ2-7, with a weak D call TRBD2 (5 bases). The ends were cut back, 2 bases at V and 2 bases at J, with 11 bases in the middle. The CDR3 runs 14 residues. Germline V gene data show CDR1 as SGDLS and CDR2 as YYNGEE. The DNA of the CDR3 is TGTGCCAGCAGCGTTATGGCGGGTCCCTACGAGCAGTACTTC. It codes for CASSVMAGPYEQYF.

The CDR3 nucleotides are TGCGCCAGCAGCCAAGATCGGGCAGGTCGGCAAGAGACCCAGTACTTC. This encodes CASSQDRAGRQETQYF. The chain links TRBV4-1 to TRBJ2-5; D gene uncertain. This CDR3 is 16 amino acids long. The V end was cut by 0 bases, the J end by 2 bases, with 13 bases between. Germline V gives CDR1 MGHRA, CDR2 YSYEKL.

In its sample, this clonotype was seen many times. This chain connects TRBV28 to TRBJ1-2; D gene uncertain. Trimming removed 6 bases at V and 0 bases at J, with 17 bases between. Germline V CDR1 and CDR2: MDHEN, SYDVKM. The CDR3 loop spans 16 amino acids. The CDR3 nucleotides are TGTGCCAGCAGCCCCGGCGCAAGGCGATCTAACTATGGCTACACCTTC. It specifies CASSPGARRSNYGYTF.

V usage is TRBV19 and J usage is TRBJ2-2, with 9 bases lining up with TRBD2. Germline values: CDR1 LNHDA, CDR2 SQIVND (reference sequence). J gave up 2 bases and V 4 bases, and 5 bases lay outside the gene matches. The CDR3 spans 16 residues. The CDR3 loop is CASSRLAGANTGELFF. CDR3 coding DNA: TGTGCCAGTAGTAGATTAGCGGGAGCTAACACCGGGGAGCTGTTTTTT.

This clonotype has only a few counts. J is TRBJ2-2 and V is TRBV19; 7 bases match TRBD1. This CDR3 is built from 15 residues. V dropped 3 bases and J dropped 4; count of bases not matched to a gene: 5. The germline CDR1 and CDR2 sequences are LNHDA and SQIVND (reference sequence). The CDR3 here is CASSIGTVSTGELFF. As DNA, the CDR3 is TGTGCCAGTAGTATCGGGACAGTGAGCACCGGGGAGCTGTTTTTT.

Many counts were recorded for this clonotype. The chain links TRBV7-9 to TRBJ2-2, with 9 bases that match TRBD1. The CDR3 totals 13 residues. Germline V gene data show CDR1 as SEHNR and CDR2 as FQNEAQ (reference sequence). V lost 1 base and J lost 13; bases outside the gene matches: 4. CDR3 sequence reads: CASSLEGQGTLFF. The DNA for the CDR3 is TGTGCCAGCAGCTTAGAGGGACAGGGTACGCTGTTTTTT.

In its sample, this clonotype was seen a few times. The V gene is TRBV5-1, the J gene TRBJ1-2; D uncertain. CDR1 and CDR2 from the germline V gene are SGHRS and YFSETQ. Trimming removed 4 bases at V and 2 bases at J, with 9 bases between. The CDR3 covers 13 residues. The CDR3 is CASSTDGNYGYTF. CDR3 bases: TGCGCCAGCAGCACCGACGGAAACTATGGCTACACCTTC.

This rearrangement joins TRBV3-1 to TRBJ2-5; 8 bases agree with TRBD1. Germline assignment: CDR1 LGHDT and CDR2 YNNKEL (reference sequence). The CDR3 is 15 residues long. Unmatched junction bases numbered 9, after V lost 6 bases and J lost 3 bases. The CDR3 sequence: CASRRAGQDEETQYF. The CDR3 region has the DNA TGTGCCAGCAGACGGGCGGGACAGGACGAAGAGACCCAGTACTTC.